These 3 T cell receptor beta chains share one sample of origin, sequenced in a study of blood T cell repertoires in COVID-19. Sequencing was performed with immunoSEQ multiplex PCR; in TCRdb, only in-frame clones are kept and a portion is missing. The sample records roughly 250,000 clones, approximately 90% being singletons. Sequencing used PBMCs or T cells enriched from blood (not recorded which). The receptors were gathered from a man aged 35 to 55 who had recovered from COVID-19.

The J gene is TRBJ1-1, the V gene TRBV25-1; D is perhaps TRBD1 (5 bases). The CDR3 length is 15 residues. Germline V gene data show CDR1 as MGHDK and CDR2 as SYGVNS. Trimming took off 0 bases at V and 5 bases at J, with 13 bases between the two ends. The CDR3 DNA reads TGTGCCAGCAGTGAATATCGGGGGATCAGAACTGAAGCTTTCTTT. It encodes CASSEYRGIRTEAFF.

The rearrangement links TRBV18 to TRBJ1-1; tentatively, D is TRBD1 (6 bases). Germline V gives CDR1 KGHSH, CDR2 LQKENI. Trimming removed 6 bases from V and 3 bases from J, with 11 bases in between. The CDR3 length is 13 residues. The CDR3 here is CASSHNRDTEAFF. CDR3 DNA: TGTGCCAGCTCCCACAACAGGGACACTGAAGCTTTCTTT.

This clone was seen a few times. This chain uses TRBV6-6 with TRBJ2-2, with D hard to call. Trimming left V 2 bases short and J 5 bases short, with 9 bases between. Germline CDR1 is MNHNY and CDR2 is SVGAGI (reference sequence). The CDR3 covers 14 residues. In DNA, the CDR3 is TGTGCCAGCAGTTACCCCCTACAGACCGGGGAGCTGTTTTTT. Amino acid sequence: CASSYPLQTGELFF.